The clone carrying this T cell receptor (beta chain) was found many times. Its antigen is unidentified. This entry is derived from a study of breast tumors, draining lymph nodes, adjacent tissues. Notes on the study in general: Compared with basal-like, luminal-like tumors shared significantly more repertoire with nontumor tissue. Tumors had less TCR diversity than lymph nodes, more than nontumor tissue.

Axillary draining lymph nodes of breast cancer patients supplied the node samples. From the multiplex PCR reads, TCRdb called clonotypes with MiXCR, one entry per CDR3 protein. Seen here are around 150,000 distinct CDR3 sequences, less than 35% observed once, and the top ten hold less than 2.5%. CDR1 and CDR2 from the germline V gene are LGHNT and FRNRAP. This CDR3 spans 16 amino acids. The J segment lost 5 bases and the V segment lost 1 base, leaving 6 bases of the junction unmatched. This chain links TRBV12-5 with TRBJ1-5; 9 bases fit TRBD1. This TCR derives from a female donor with breast cancer. Some clones in this sample may be carry-over from other donors' samples. Sequencing input: axillary lymph node tissue. CDR3 sequence reads: CASGLDDRGTDQPQHF. DNA for the CDR3: TGTGCTAGTGGTTTGGACGACAGGGGGACGGATCAGCCCCAGCATTTT.